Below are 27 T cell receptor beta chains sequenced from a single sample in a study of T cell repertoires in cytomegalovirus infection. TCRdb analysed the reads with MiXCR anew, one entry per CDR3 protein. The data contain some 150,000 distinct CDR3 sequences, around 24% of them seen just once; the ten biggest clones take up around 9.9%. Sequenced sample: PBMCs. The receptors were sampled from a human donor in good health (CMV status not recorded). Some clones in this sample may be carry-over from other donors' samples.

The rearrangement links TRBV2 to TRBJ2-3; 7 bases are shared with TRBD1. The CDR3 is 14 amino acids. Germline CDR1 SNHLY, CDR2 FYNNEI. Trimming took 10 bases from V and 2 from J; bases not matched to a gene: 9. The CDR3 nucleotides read TGTGCCACGTCCCGGGACAGCCACACAGATACGCAGTATTTT. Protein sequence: CATSRDSHTDTQYF.

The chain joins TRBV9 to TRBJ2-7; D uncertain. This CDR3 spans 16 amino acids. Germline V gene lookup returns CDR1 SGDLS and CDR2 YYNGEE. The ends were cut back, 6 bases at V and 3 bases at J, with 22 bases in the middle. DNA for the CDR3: TGTGCCAGCATGGCGGCCACGCATCCTAAAGTCTACGAGCAGTACTTC. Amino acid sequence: CASMAATHPKVYEQYF. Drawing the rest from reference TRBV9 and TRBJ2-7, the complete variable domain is DSGVTQTPKHLITATGQRVTLRCSPRSGDLSVYWYQQSLDQGLQFLIQYYNGEERAKGNILERFSAQQFPDLHSELNLSSLELGDSALYFCASMAATHPKVYEQYFGPGTRLTVT.

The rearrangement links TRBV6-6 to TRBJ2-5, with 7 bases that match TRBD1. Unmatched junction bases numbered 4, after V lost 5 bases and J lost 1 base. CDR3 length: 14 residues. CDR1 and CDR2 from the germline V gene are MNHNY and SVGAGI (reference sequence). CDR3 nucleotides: TGTGCCAGCAGTACCGGGACAGCCCAAGAGACCCAGTACTTC. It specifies CASSTGTAQETQYF.

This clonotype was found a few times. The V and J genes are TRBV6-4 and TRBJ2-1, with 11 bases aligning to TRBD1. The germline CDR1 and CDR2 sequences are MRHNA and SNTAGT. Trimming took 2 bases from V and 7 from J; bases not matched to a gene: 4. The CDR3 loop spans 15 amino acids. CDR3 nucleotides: TGTGCCAGCAGTGACGATCGGGACAGGGGGAATGAGCAGTTCTTC. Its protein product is CASSDDRDRGNEQFF.

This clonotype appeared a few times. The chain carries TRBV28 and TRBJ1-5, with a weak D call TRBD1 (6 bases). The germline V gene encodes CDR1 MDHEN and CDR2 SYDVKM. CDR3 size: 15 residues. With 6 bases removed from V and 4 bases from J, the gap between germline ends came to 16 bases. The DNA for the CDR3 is TGTGCCAGCAGCTCCATACAGGGACTGAATCAGCCCCAGCATTTT. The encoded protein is CASSSIQGLNQPQHF. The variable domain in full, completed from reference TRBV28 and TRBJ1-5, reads DVKVTQSSRYLVKRTGEKVFLECVQDMDHENMFWYRQDPGLGLRLIYFSYDVKMKEKGDIPEGYSVSREKKERFSLILESASTNQTSMYLCASSSIQGLNQPQHFGDGTRLSIL.

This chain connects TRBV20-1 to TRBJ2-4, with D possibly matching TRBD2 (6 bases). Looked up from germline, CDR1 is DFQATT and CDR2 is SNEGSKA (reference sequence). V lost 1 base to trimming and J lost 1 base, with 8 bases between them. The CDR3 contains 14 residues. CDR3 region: CSARASAAKNIQYF. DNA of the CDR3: TGCAGTGCTAGAGCTAGCGCTGCCAAAAACATTCAGTACTTC.

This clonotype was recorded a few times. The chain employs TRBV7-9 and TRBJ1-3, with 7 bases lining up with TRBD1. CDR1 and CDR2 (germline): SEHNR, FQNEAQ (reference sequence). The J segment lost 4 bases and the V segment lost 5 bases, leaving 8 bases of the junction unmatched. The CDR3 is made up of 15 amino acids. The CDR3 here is CASSRRTGPGNTIYF. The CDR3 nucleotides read TGTGCCAGCAGCCGTCGGACAGGCCCAGGAAACACCATATATTTT.

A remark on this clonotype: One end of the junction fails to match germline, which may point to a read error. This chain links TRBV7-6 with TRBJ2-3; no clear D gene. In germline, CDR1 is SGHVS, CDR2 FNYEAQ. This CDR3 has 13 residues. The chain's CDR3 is CASSLGNTDTKYF. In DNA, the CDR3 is TGTGCCAGCAGCTTAGGGAACACAGATACGAAGTATTTT.

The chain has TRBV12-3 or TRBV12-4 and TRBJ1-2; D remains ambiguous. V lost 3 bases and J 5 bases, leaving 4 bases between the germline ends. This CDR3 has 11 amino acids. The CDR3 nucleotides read TGTGCCAGCAGTTTTGGTTATGGCTACACCTTC. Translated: CASSFGYGYTF.

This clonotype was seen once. This CDR3 reads CASSEFGGGRSGANVLTF. In DNA, the CDR3 is TGTGCCAGCAGTGAATTCGGGGGGGGACGCTCTGGGGCCAACGTCCTGACTTTC. The chain couples TRBV25-1 to TRBJ2-6; 8 positions agree with TRBD2. Germline trimming cut 1 base from V and 0 bases from J; bases unmatched to any gene: 5. Germline V lookup: CDR1 MGHDK, CDR2 SYGVNS. The CDR3 consists of 18 residues. Based on the CDR3 plus reference TRBV25-1 and TRBJ2-6, the full variable domain is EADIYQTPRYLVIGTGKKITLECSQTMGHDKMYWYQQDPGMELHLIHYSYGVNSTEKGDLSSESTVSRIRTEHFPLTLESARPSHTSQYLCASSEFGGGRSGANVLTFGAGSRLTVL.

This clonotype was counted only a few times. The CDR3: CASSLGLLRDTEAFF. As DNA, the CDR3 is TGTGCCAGCAGTTTGGGTTTACTTCGGGACACTGAAGCTTTCTTT. The chain is built from TRBV12-3 or TRBV12-4 and TRBJ1-1; no clear D gene. This CDR3 is 15 amino acids long. V was shortened by 3 bases and J by 3 bases, with 14 bases between the two germline ends.

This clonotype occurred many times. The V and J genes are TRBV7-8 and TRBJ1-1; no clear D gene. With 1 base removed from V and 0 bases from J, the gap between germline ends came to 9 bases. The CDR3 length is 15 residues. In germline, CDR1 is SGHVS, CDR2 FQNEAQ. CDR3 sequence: CASSLDGYMNTEAFF. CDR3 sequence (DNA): TGTGCCAGCAGCTTAGACGGATATATGAACACTGAAGCTTTCTTT.

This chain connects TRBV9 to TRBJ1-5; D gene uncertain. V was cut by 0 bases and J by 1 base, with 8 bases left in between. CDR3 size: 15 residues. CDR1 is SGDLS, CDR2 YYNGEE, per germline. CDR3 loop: CASSVGSGSNQPQHF. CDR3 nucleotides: TGTGCCAGCAGCGTAGGTTCTGGAAGCAATCAGCCCCAGCATTTT.

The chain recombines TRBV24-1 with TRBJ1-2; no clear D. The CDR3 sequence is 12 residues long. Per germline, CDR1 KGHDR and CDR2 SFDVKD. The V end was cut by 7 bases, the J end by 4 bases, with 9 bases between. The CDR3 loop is CATSREGYGYTF. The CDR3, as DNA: TGTGCCACCAGCCGGGAAGGCTATGGCTACACCTTC.

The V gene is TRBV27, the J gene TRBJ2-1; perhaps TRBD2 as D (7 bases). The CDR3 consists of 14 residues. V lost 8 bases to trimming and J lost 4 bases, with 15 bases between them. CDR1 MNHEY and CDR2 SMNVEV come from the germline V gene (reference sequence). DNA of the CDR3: TGTGCCAGCGGGGAGGGGGGGCCATACAATGAGCAGTTCTTC. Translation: CASGEGGPYNEQFF.

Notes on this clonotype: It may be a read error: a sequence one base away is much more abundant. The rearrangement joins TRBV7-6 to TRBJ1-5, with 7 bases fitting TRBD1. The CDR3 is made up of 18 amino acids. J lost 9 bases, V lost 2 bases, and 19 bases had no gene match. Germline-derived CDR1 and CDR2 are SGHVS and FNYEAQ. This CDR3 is CASSLSATGRGTVRPQHF. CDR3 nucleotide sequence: TGTGCCAGCAGCTTAAGCGCAACGGGGAGGGGGACAGTTCGGCCCCAGCATTTT.

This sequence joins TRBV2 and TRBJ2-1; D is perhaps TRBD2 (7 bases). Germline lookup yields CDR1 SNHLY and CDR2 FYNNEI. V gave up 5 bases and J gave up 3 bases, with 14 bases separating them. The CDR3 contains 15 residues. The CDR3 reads CASSRTGGDYNEQFF. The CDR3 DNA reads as TGTGCCAGCAGTAGAACGGGGGGCGACTACAATGAGCAGTTCTTC.

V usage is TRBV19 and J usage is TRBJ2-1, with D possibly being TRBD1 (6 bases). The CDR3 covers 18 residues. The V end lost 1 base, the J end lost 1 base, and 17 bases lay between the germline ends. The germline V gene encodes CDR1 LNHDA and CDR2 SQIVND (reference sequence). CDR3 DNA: TGTGCCAGTAGTATAGGCCAGGACAGCCTACGGTCCTACAATGAGCAGTTCTTC. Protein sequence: CASSIGQDSLRSYNEQFF.

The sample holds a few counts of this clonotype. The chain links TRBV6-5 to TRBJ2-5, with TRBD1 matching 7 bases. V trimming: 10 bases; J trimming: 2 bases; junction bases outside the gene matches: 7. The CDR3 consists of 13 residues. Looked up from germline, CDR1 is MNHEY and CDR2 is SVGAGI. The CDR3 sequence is CATRDRRQETQYF. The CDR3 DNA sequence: TGTGCCACCCGGGACAGAAGACAAGAGACCCAGTACTTC.

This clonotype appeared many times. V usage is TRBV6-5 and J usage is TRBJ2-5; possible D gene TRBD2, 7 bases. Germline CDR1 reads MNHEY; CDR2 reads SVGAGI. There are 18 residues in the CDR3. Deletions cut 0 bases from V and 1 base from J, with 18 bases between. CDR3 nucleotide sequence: TGTGCCAGCAGTTACTCGATAGGGGGGGCCGAGGTCCAAGAGACCCAGTACTTC. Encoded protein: CASSYSIGGAEVQETQYF.

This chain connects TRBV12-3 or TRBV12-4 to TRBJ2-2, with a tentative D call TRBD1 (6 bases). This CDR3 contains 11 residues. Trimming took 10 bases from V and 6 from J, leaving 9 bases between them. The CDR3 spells CATQGPGELFF. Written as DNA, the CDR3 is TGTGCCACACAGGGTCCCGGGGAGCTGTTTTTT.

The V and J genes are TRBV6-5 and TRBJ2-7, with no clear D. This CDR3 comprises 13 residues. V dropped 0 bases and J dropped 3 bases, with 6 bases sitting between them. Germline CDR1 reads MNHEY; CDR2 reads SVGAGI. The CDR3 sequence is CASSYSRDYEQYF. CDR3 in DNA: TGTGCCAGCAGTTACTCCAGAGACTACGAGCAGTACTTC.

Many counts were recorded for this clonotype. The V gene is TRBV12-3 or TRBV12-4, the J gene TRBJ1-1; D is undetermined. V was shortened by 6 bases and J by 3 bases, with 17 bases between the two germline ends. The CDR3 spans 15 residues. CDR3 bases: TGTGCCAGCAGCCCTACGGCTCGATTGGACACTGAAGCTTTCTTT. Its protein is CASSPTARLDTEAFF.

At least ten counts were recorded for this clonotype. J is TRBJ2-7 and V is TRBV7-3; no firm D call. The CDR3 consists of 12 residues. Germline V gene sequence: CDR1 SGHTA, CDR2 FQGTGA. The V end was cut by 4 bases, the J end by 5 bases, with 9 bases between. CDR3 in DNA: TGTGCCAGCAGCTCGGACGCGAACGAGCAGTACTTC. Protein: CASSSDANEQYF.

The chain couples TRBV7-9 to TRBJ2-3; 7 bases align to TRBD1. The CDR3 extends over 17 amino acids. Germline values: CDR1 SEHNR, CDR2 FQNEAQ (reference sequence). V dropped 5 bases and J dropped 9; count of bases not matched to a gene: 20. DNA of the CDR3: TGTGCCAGCAGCCCCACAGGGGAACGGTTCCTGATTCCAACGCAGTATTTT. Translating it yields CASSPTGERFLIPTQYF.

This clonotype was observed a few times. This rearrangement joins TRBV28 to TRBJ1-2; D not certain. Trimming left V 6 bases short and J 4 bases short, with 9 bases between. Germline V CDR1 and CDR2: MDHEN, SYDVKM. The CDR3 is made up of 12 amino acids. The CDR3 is CASSRRSYGYTF. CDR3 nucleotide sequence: TGTGCCAGCAGCCGAAGATCCTATGGCTACACCTTC.

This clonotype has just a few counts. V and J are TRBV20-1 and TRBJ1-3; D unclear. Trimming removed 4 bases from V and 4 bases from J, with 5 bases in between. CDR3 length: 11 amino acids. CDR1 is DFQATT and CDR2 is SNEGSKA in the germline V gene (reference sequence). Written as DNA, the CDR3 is TGCAGTGCTAAACAGGGAAACACCATATATTTT. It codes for CSAKQGNTIYF.